Following are 12 T cell receptor beta chains from one sample sequenced in a study of immune heterogeneity within non-small cell lung tumors. For the TCR beta CDR3, multiplex PCR with 32 V and 13 J primers performed the amplification. TCRdb recomputed calls from the multiplex PCR reads with MiXCR, one row per CDR3 protein. The sample lists over 20,000 distinct CDR3 sequences; around 27% were seen once. At about 600 ng per sample, bulk tumor genomic DNA provided the template. Widely spaced biopsies, several per primary tumor, were obtained at surgery. These patients got curative surgery after being newly diagnosed with untreated non-small cell lung cancer. What was sequenced was lung tumor tissue. These receptors originate from a man aged 35-49 years with non-small cell lung cancer.

The chain recombines TRBV7-3 with TRBJ1-6; 10 bases match TRBD1. The germline gives CDR1 SGHTA, CDR2 FQGTGA. V gave up 1 base and J gave up 10 bases; unmatched junction bases: 4. CDR3 length equals 15 residues. The CDR3 coding sequence is TGTGCCAGCAGCTTAAAGGTGACAGGGGGCTCACCCCTCCACTTT. Protein product: CASSLKVTGGSPLHF.

The chain is built from TRBV6-1 and TRBJ2-1, with 10 positions matching TRBD2. V lost 7 bases, J lost 5 bases, and 8 bases stayed unmatched. Per germline, CDR1 MNHNS and CDR2 SASEGT. There are 15 residues in the CDR3. CDR3: CASNWGLAGDNEQFF. Written as DNA, the CDR3 is TGTGCCAGCAACTGGGGGCTAGCGGGAGACAATGAGCAGTTCTTC.

This clonotype was counted ten times or more. V gene TRBV24-1 combines with J gene TRBJ2-1; tentatively, D is TRBD2 (5 bases). The CDR3 consists of 15 residues. The V gene lost 5 bases and the J gene lost 0 bases, with 10 bases spanning the gap. The germline gives CDR1 KGHDR, CDR2 SFDVKD. The chain's CDR3 is CATSAQRGSYNEQFF. CDR3 sequence (DNA): TGTGCCACCAGTGCCCAACGGGGCTCCTACAATGAGCAGTTCTTC.

This clonotype has just a few counts. The CDR3 here is CAISGNIQGKDSPLHF. DNA for the CDR3: TGTGCCATCAGTGGCAATATACAGGGGAAGGATTCACCCCTCCACTTT. The chain joins TRBV10-3 to TRBJ1-6; TRBD1 agrees at 7 bases. CDR3 length: 16 amino acids. Germline CDR1 and CDR2: ENHRY and SYGVKD. J was trimmed by 8 bases and V by 4 bases; bases with no gene match: 11.

This clonotype was counted at least ten times. The V and J genes are TRBV9 and TRBJ2-1; 10 positions match TRBD1. The CDR3 extends over 16 amino acids. Germline loops: CDR1 SGDLS, CDR2 YYNGEE. V dropped 4 bases and J dropped 7; count of bases not matched to a gene: 11. The CDR3 region has the DNA TGTGCCAGCAGCCCGGGGACAGGGGATTTGTGGAATGAGCAGTTCTTC. Amino acid sequence: CASSPGTGDLWNEQFF.

In the case of this clonotype: Compared with germline, one end of the junction differs, possibly owing to a read error. The chain carries TRBV6-2 or TRBV6-3 and TRBJ2-3, with 8 nucleotides matching TRBD2. The CDR3 runs 16 residues. Per the germline V gene, CDR1 is MNHEY and CDR2 is SVGEGT. Here the CDR3 DNA reads TGTGCCAGCAGTTTAGGGAGCGGGAGAACATCAGATACGCATTATTTT. It yields the protein CASSLGSGRTSDTHYF.

The chain has TRBV20-1 and TRBJ1-2; D is unclear. CDR1 and CDR2 from the germline V gene are DFQATT and SNEGSKA (reference sequence). V was pared by 0 bases and J by 9 bases, with 20 bases between. CDR3 length equals 15 residues. CDR3 sequence reads: CSARDQSGFAYCYTF. DNA for the CDR3: TGCAGTGCTAGAGATCAGTCCGGCTTTGCGTATTGCTACACCTTC.

Worth noting for this clonotype: It is likely a read error, because the conserved phenylalanine at the end of the CDR3 is missing. The rearrangement joins TRBV28 to TRBJ1-2; D not certain. The CDR3 sequence is 13 residues long. V lost 8 bases and J lost 4, with 14 bases in between. From germline, CDR1 is MDHEN and CDR2 SYDVKM. The CDR3 reads CASFSQALYGYTL. The CDR3, as DNA: TGTGCCAGCTTCAGTCAGGCCCTCTATGGCTACACCCTC.

This rearrangement joins TRBV11-2 to TRBJ2-3; D not resolved. Trimming shortened V by 1 base and J by 2 bases, and 7 bases separated the two germline ends. Looked up from germline, CDR1 is SGHAT and CDR2 is FQNNGV. CDR3 length: 14 amino acids. CDR3: CASSLGGYTDTQYF. CDR3 DNA: TGTGCCAGCAGCTTAGGAGGTTACACAGATACGCAGTATTTT.

On this clonotype: A much larger clone lies one base from this, so it may be a read error. The chain has TRBV11-3 and TRBJ1-1; no definite D call. Germline V gives CDR1 SGHNT, CDR2 YENEEA. The CDR3 spans 12 residues. The CDR3 protein is CATSLVGTEAFF. As DNA, the CDR3 is TGTGCCACCAGCTTAGTAGGTACTGAAGCTTTCTTT.

This clonotype was observed a few times. The chain carries TRBV3-1 and TRBJ2-3; D may correspond to TRBD1 or TRBD2 (6 bases each). CDR1 and CDR2 (germline): LGHDT, YNNKEL (reference sequence). V lost 0 bases and J 3 bases, leaving 16 bases between the germline ends. The CDR3 is 17 amino acids. As DNA, the CDR3 is TGTGCCAGCAGCCAAGATAGGGGGGCGGGTACAACAGATACGCAGTATTTT. As protein: CASSQDRGAGTTDTQYF.

The rearrangement uses TRBV27 and TRBJ1-1; possible D gene TRBD1, 5 bases. The CDR3 loop spans 12 amino acids. V was pared by 9 bases and J by 3 bases, with 11 bases between. Germline loops: CDR1 MNHEY, CDR2 SMNVEV (reference sequence). CDR3 loop: CASRGVDTEAFF. CDR3 nucleotide sequence: TGTGCCAGTAGAGGGGTTGACACTGAAGCTTTCTTT.